A single sample is the source of the 8 T cell receptor beta chains below, sequenced in a study of blood T cell repertoires in COVID-19. The method was immunoSEQ multiplex PCR; TCRdb's version includes in-frame clones alone and lacks a portion of them. The sample comprises 150,000 or so clones, less than 90% of which are singletons, and around 4% rests with the top ten. Sample: peripheral blood. These receptors came from a woman in her 70s with acute or convalescent COVID-19.

This clone appeared a few times. The V and J genes are TRBV18 and TRBJ1-5; D is possibly TRBD1 (6 bases). There are 15 residues in the CDR3. CDR1 and CDR2 (germline): KGHSH, LQKENI. Trimming shortened V by 1 base and J by 2 bases, and 9 bases separated the two germline ends. The CDR3 sequence is CASSPQAGGNQPQHF. Here the CDR3 DNA reads TGTGCCAGCTCACCACAGGCAGGGGGCAATCAGCCCCAGCATTTT.

V is TRBV13 and J is TRBJ2-2; 12 nucleotides align to TRBD2. CDR3 length: 18 amino acids. Germline V lookup: CDR1 PRHDT, CDR2 FYEKMQ (reference sequence). After removal of 5 bases from V and 1 base from J, the junction contained 8 bases not matched to a gene. As DNA, the CDR3 is TGTGCCAGCAGCCCCAGACTAGCGGGGGTTCTGAACACCGGGGAGCTGTTTTTT. Its protein is CASSPRLAGVLNTGELFF.

The count of this clone is one. The CDR3 region is CASSLAGKVRTEAFF. The CDR3 DNA sequence: TGCGCCAGCAGCTTGGCAGGGAAGGTACGGACTGAAGCTTTCTTT. The rearrangement links TRBV5-1 to TRBJ1-1; possible D gene TRBD1, 5 bases. V was shortened by 0 bases and J by 5 bases, with 14 bases between the two germline ends. Germline CDR1 reads SGHRS; CDR2 reads YFSETQ. The CDR3 has 15 residues.

The chain has TRBV28 and TRBJ1-5, with 10 bases lining up with TRBD1. CDR1 and CDR2 (germline): MDHEN, SYDVKM. There are 16 residues in the CDR3. V was pared by 5 bases and J by 0 bases, with 4 bases of the junction left unmatched. The CDR3 protein is CASSAGTGDSNQPQHF. DNA of the CDR3: TGTGCCAGCAGTGCCGGGACAGGGGATAGCAATCAGCCCCAGCATTTT.

The rearrangement uses TRBV4-2 and TRBJ1-1; 7 bases match TRBD1. The CDR3 is 14 residues long. CDR1 and CDR2 (germline): LGHNA, YNFKEQ. The V and J ends lost 4 bases and 3 bases, in that order; junction bases with no gene match: 5. The CDR3 coding sequence is TGTGCCAGCAGCCTGGGACAGTGGGACACTGAAGCTTTCTTT. It specifies CASSLGQWDTEAFF.

The V gene is TRBV5-1, the J gene TRBJ2-7, with 10 positions matching TRBD1. The CDR3 contains 14 residues. V lost 7 bases, J lost 0 bases, and 4 bases stayed unmatched. Germline CDR1 is SGHRS and CDR2 is YFSETQ. In nucleotides, the CDR3 is TGCGCCAGCGGGACAGGGGCGGGCTCCTACGAGCAGTACTTC. Translation: CASGTGAGSYEQYF.

The chain uses TRBV2 and TRBJ1-5, with 8 bases that match TRBD1. V was clipped by 5 bases and J by 3 bases; unmatched bases: 6. This CDR3 contains 15 residues. CDR1 and CDR2 from the germline V gene are SNHLY and FYNNEI. In DNA form, the CDR3 reads TGTGCCAGCAGTAAGGGGACAGGAAACAATCAGCCCCAGCATTTT. This gives the protein CASSKGTGNNQPQHF.

CDR3 DNA sequence: TGTGCCAGCAGCCCCCTAGCGGGAGTCTTCGGCGATGAGCAGTTCTTC. It encodes CASSPLAGVFGDEQFF. This sequence joins TRBV4-2 and TRBJ2-1; 10 bases match TRBD2. Germline CDR1 is LGHNA and CDR2 is YNFKEQ. The CDR3 extends over 16 amino acids. Germline trimming cut 4 bases from V and 8 bases from J; bases unmatched to any gene: 11.